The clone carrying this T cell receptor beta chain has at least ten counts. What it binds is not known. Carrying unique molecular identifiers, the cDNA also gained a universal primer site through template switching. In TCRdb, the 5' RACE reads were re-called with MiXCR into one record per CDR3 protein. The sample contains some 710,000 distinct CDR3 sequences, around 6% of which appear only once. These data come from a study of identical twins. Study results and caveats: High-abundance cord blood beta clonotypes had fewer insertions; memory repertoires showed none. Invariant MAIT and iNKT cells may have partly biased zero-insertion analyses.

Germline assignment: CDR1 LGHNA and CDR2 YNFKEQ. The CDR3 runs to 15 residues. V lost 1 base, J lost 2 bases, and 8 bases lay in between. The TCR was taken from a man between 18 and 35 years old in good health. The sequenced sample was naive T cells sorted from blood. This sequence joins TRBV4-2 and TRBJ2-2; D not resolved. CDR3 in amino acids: CASSQASLNTGELFF. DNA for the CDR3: TGTGCCAGCAGCCAAGCATCACTCAACACCGGGGAGCTGTTTTTT.